Presented here are 31 T cell receptor beta chains from one specimen sequenced in a study of T-cell reconstitution after alpha-beta-depleted transplantation in children listed by TCRdb under 2016. In light of the paper, this sample's treatment or condition label describes: allogeneic hematopoietic cell transplantation with graft depleted of TCRalphabeta T cells and CD19 B cells. The receptor library was made with PCR. TCRdb shows the sequencer as Illumina HiSeq 2500. TCR library preparation used molecular barcoding, with unique molecular identifiers applied to normalize quantification of the TCRbeta repertoire. TCRdb applied fastp at Q25 and MiXCR to the public reads, then kept only in-frame beta chains. Each CDR3 protein gets just one entry, which takes the most common genes and DNA from the rows behind it. Present in this sample are around 450,000 distinct CDR3 sequences, about 16% of which were seen just once. The leading ten clones occupy 29% of the sample.

The sequences come from PBMCs, mostly from graft donor cells, collected 360 days after TCRalphabeta/CD19-depleted stem cell transplant. Receptor source: a boy under two years old who had a stem cell transplant for Wiskott-Aldrich syndrome, so the T cells may come from the graft donor.

This clonotype came up a few times. The V call is TRBV4-3, the J call TRBJ2-2; D not certain. V lost 0 bases and J 4 bases, leaving 9 bases between the germline ends. The CDR3 covers 15 residues. Germline V CDR1 and CDR2: LGHNA, YSLEER. The CDR3 is CASSQDGRSTGELFF. The CDR3 DNA is TGCGCCAGCAGCCAAGACGGACGGTCCACCGGGGAGCTGTTTTTT.

The genes are TRBV24-1 and TRBJ2-3; TRBD1 might be the D (5 bases). The CDR3 consists of 15 residues. In germline, CDR1 is KGHDR, CDR2 SFDVKD. Between the trimmed V and J ends, which lost 4 bases and 2 bases, there was a span of 12 bases. The CDR3 DNA reads as TGTGCCACCAGTGAGGGGCGGAGCAACACAGATACGCAGTATTTT. It specifies CATSEGRSNTDTQYF.

The rearrangement joins TRBV5-4 to TRBJ2-7, with 8 positions matching TRBD1. CDR1 is SGHNT, CDR2 YYREEE, per germline (reference sequence). CDR3 length equals 14 residues. Losses at the gene ends were 1 base for V and 7 bases for J; bases not matched to a gene: 7. The CDR3 nucleotides are TGTGCCAGCAGCTTGCCGGGACAGGTCTATGAGCAGTACTTC. Protein product: CASSLPGQVYEQYF.

The rearrangement joins TRBV7-9 to TRBJ2-7; the match to TRBD1 covers 9 bases. The germline CDR1 and CDR2 sequences are SEHNR and FQNEAQ (reference sequence). With V trimmed by 5 bases and J by 2 bases, 7 bases remained unmatched. CDR3 length: 15 amino acids. CDR3 DNA sequence: TGTGCCAGCAGCCCCGGGACAGGGCAACCCTACGAGCAGTACTTC. Translated: CASSPGTGQPYEQYF.

This chain uses TRBV7-2 with TRBJ2-7; 9 bases are shared with TRBD1. V gave up 1 base and J gave up 5 bases; unmatched junction bases: 6. CDR1 is SGHTA and CDR2 is FQGNSA in the germline V gene. The CDR3 is 15 residues long. The CDR3 region has the DNA TGTGCCAGCAGCTTAGTGGGGACAGGGAAAAACGAGCAGTACTTC. Residues: CASSLVGTGKNEQYF.

The chain combines TRBV29-1 with TRBJ2-1, with a weak D call TRBD2 (6 bases). The germline CDR1 and CDR2 sequences are SQVTM and ANQGSEA. V lost 6 bases and J 9 bases, leaving 15 bases between the germline ends. The CDR3 consists of 12 residues. The CDR3 spells CSVVPGVSEQFF. CDR3 nucleotide sequence: TGCAGCGTGGTCCCGGGGGTGAGTGAGCAGTTCTTC.

The chain recombines TRBV12-3 or TRBV12-4 with TRBJ2-1; a weak D match, TRBD1 (6 bases). CDR3 size: 16 residues. Deletions cut 6 bases from V and 0 bases from J, with 15 bases between. The CDR3 reads CASSSDTGSSYNEQFF. The CDR3 DNA sequence: TGTGCCAGCAGCTCTGATACAGGGAGCTCCTACAATGAGCAGTTCTTC.

This clonotype was counted many times. The V call is TRBV5-1, the J call TRBJ2-1, with TRBD2 identical over 12 bases. The CDR3 runs 17 residues. The germline V gene has CDR1 SGHRS and CDR2 YFSETQ. The V segment lost 4 bases and the J segment 1 base; nucleotides outside the gene matches: 6. CDR3: CASSGRTSGESYNEQFF. The CDR3 DNA reads TGCGCCAGCAGCGGGCGGACTAGCGGGGAATCCTACAATGAGCAGTTCTTC.

This clonotype was counted only a few times. The V call is TRBV5-1, the J call TRBJ2-1, with TRBD1 matching 7 bases. The length of the CDR3 is 17 residues. V trimming: 0 bases; J trimming: 5 bases; junction bases outside the gene matches: 11. CDR1 and CDR2 from the germline V gene are SGHRS and YFSETQ. The CDR3 DNA reads as TGCGCCAGCAGCTTGGTAATAAAGGGGGCTTCAAACAATGAGCAGTTCTTC. Translation: CASSLVIKGASNNEQFF.

This clonotype was picked up a small number of times. The CDR3 sequence: CASSPSGFSRNEQFF. As DNA, the CDR3 is TGTGCCAGCAGCCCCAGCGGGTTCAGTAGGAATGAGCAGTTCTTC. The V gene is TRBV7-9, the J gene TRBJ2-1, with D possibly matching TRBD2 (6 bases). V lost 5 bases to trimming and J lost 7 bases, with 18 bases between them. From germline, CDR1 is SEHNR and CDR2 FQNEAQ (reference sequence). This CDR3 region has 15 residues.

This clonotype showed up just a few times. The chain combines TRBV7-8 with TRBJ2-7; 8 bases align to TRBD2. V was clipped by 5 bases and J by 0 bases; unmatched bases: 3. CDR1 is SGHVS, CDR2 FQNEAQ, per germline. This CDR3 region has 14 residues. In DNA form, the CDR3 reads TGTGCCAGCAGCCCGCGGGAGGTCTCCTACGAGCAGTACTTC. This codes for CASSPREVSYEQYF.

This clonotype was counted at least ten times. This chain connects TRBV5-6 to TRBJ2-2; unclear D gene. V lost 0 bases, J lost 4 bases, and 7 bases lay in between. Germline CDR1 reads SGHDT; CDR2 reads YYEEEE. The CDR3 extends over 14 amino acids. CDR3 protein: CASSLGGTTGELFF. CDR3 coding DNA: TGTGCCAGCAGCTTGGGCGGAACCACCGGGGAGCTGTTTTTT.

V is TRBV18 and J is TRBJ2-1; D tentatively reads TRBD1 or TRBD2 (5 bases each). V gave up 5 bases and J gave up 3 bases, with 14 bases separating them. Germline CDR1 is KGHSH and CDR2 is LQKENI. This CDR3 contains 15 residues. Here the CDR3 reads CASSDPGPNYNEQFF. CDR3 DNA sequence: TGTGCCAGCTCAGACCCGGGACCAAACTACAATGAGCAGTTCTTC.

The chain links TRBV7-2 to TRBJ2-3, with D hard to call. V was pared by 4 bases and J by 3 bases, with 17 bases between. The CDR3 loop spans 16 amino acids. Germline V gene data show CDR1 as SGHTA and CDR2 as FQGNSA. The CDR3 DNA is TGTGCCAGCAGCTCCCGCCTGACTCAAATTACAGATACGCAGTATTTT. Translating gives CASSSRLTQITDTQYF.

This clonotype has a handful of counts. The rearrangement uses TRBV5-1 and TRBJ2-7; 7 nucleotides match TRBD1. The length of the CDR3 is 17 residues. The V gene's germline CDR1 is SGHRS and CDR2 YFSETQ. J lost 0 bases, V lost 3 bases, and 12 bases had no gene match. DNA of the CDR3: TGCGCCAGCAGCTATCCCCCCAGGGGGAAGAACTCCTACGAGCAGTACTTC. Its protein is CASSYPPRGKNSYEQYF.

This rearrangement joins TRBV11-3 to TRBJ2-4; 7 bases map to TRBD1. This CDR3 contains 14 residues. The V gene end was trimmed by 3 bases and the J gene end by 10 bases; junction bases not matched to a gene: 9. Germline CDR1 and CDR2: SGHNT and YENEEA. This CDR3 is CASSFGQAPSIQYF. CDR3 DNA: TGTGCCAGCAGCTTCGGACAGGCCCCTTCAATTCAGTACTTC.

This clonotype was counted a few times. This is likely a read error, given that the CDR3 carries no conserved phenylalanine or tryptophan at its end. The limits of the CDR3 on the DNA are not certain, so only TCRdb's listed CDR3 is given. V gene TRBV12-3 or TRBV12-4 combines with J gene TRBJ2-3; whether TRBD2, the table's D call, matches the DNA was not checked. The CDR3 length is 13 residues, termini included. The CDR3 protein is CASTFGGLAGYRV.

The chain is built from TRBV4-3 and TRBJ2-2; D may correspond to TRBD1 or TRBD2 (5 bases each). CDR3 length: 17 amino acids. Germline CDR1 is LGHNA and CDR2 is YSLEER. V was cut by 1 base and J by 5 bases, with 17 bases left in between. Here the CDR3 DNA reads TGCGCCAGCAGCCAAGCTCCGAGAGGGACGGGTACCGGGGAGCTGTTTTTT. Its translation is CASSQAPRGTGTGELFF.

The chain combines TRBV4-2 with TRBJ2-1; D ambiguous. CDR1 is LGHNA and CDR2 is YNFKEQ in the germline V gene. The CDR3 contains 13 residues. Trimming stripped 0 bases from V and 12 bases from J, with 12 bases between. The CDR3 reads CASSQESIAGQFF. CDR3 bases: TGTGCCAGCAGCCAAGAATCGATTGCTGGGCAGTTCTTC.

The genes are TRBV6-2 or TRBV6-3 and TRBJ2-3, with unresolved D. The CDR3 covers 13 residues. Trimming removed 10 bases at V and 0 bases at J, with 11 bases between. In germline, CDR1 is MNHEY, CDR2 SVGEGT. CDR3 amino acids: CANDTPSTDTQYF. The CDR3 bases are TGTGCCAACGACACTCCCAGCACAGATACGCAGTATTTT.

The chain recombines TRBV6-5 with TRBJ2-7; TRBD1 is a possible D gene (5 bases). Trimming pared 10 bases from V and 3 bases from J, leaving 10 bases between. CDR3 length equals 11 residues. Germline CDR1 MNHEY, CDR2 SVGAGI. The CDR3 region is CATTGGYEQYF. CDR3 DNA sequence: TGTGCCACCACAGGTGGCTACGAGCAGTACTTC.

The V call is TRBV4-3, the J call TRBJ2-6; D unclear. Germline V lookup: CDR1 LGHNA, CDR2 YSLEER. The CDR3 contains 19 residues. V lost 1 base to trimming and J lost 4 bases, with 20 bases between them. CDR3 coding DNA: TGCGCCAGCAGCCAAGTGGCCAGGATCCGCCTTCTCGGGGCCAACGTCCTGACTTTC. As protein: CASSQVARIRLLGANVLTF.

The V and J genes are TRBV15 and TRBJ2-2; D is perhaps TRBD1 or TRBD2 (5 bases each). Trimming shortened V by 8 bases and J by 2 bases, and 15 bases separated the two germline ends. CDR3 length equals 15 residues. Per germline, CDR1 LNHNV and CDR2 YYDKDF (reference sequence). CDR3: CATEGIGPNTGELFF. CDR3 coding DNA: TGTGCCACCGAGGGGATCGGGCCCAACACCGGGGAGCTGTTTTTT.

This clonotype was seen more than once but under ten times. This chain connects TRBV12-3 or TRBV12-4 to TRBJ2-6; 9 bases match TRBD1. The CDR3 is made up of 20 amino acids. The J segment lost 0 bases and the V segment lost 5 bases, leaving 14 bases of the junction unmatched. This CDR3 reads CASSPTGTGSVHSGANVLTF. The CDR3 nucleotides are TGTGCCAGCAGTCCCACCGGGACAGGGTCGGTCCACTCTGGGGCCAACGTCCTGACTTTC.

The V call is TRBV5-1, the J call TRBJ1-2, with a weak D call TRBD1 (5 bases). The CDR3 contains 14 residues. With 0 bases removed from V and 1 base from J, the gap between germline ends came to 7 bases. CDR1 and CDR2 from the germline V gene are SGHRS and YFSETQ. CDR3 bases: TGCGCCAGCAGCTTGGGGGACTTTAACTATGGCTACACCTTC. It specifies CASSLGDFNYGYTF.

The rearrangement uses TRBV2 and TRBJ2-6, with 7 bases identical to TRBD1. CDR3 length equals 18 residues. Looked up from germline, CDR1 is SNHLY and CDR2 is FYNNEI. The V and J ends lost 11 bases and 0 bases, in that order; junction bases with no gene match: 16. This CDR3 reads CALSFPRDSVSGANVLTF. In DNA form, the CDR3 reads TGTGCCCTCAGTTTCCCACGGGACAGTGTCTCTGGGGCCAACGTCCTGACTTTC. Full variable domain (rest looked up from reference TRBV2 and TRBJ2-6): EPEVTQTPSHQVTQMGQEVILRCVPISNHLYFYWYRQILGQKVEFLVSFYNNEISEKSEIFDDQFSVERPDGSNFTLKIRSTKLEDSAMYFCALSFPRDSVSGANVLTFGAGSRLTVL.

The chain is built from TRBV27 and TRBJ2-5, with D unresolved. The CDR3 spans 13 residues. Germline assignment: CDR1 MNHEY and CDR2 SMNVEV (reference sequence). The germline V and J ends were trimmed by 3 bases and 5 bases, with 10 bases remaining between them. The CDR3 loop is CASSFGVGETQYF. The CDR3 nucleotides read TGTGCCAGCAGTTTTGGGGTTGGGGAGACCCAGTACTTC.

The chain has TRBV15 and TRBJ2-7; either TRBD1 or TRBD2 may fit D (5 bases each). Germline lookup yields CDR1 LNHNV and CDR2 YYDKDF (reference sequence). This CDR3 has 15 residues. Trimming shortened V by 3 bases and J by 5 bases, and 17 bases separated the two germline ends. CDR3 region: CATSSNRDQRDEQYF. CDR3 sequence (DNA): TGTGCCACCAGCAGCAACCGGGACCAACGGGACGAGCAGTACTTC.

CDR3 bases: TGTGCCAGCAGTGGAACCTTGATATACCTCGGGGAGCTGTTTTTT. This gives the protein CASSGTLIYLGELFF. J is TRBJ2-2 and V is TRBV2, with D unclear. This CDR3 region has 15 residues. CDR1 and CDR2 (germline): SNHLY, FYNNEI. Between the trimmed V and J ends, which lost 4 bases and 7 bases, there was a span of 16 bases.

The CDR3: CASSPSDRPYEQYF. The CDR3 nucleotides are TGTGCCAGCAGCCCAAGTGACAGGCCCTACGAGCAGTACTTC. The chain joins TRBV9 to TRBJ2-7; maybe TRBD1 (6 bases). CDR3 size: 14 residues. Between the trimmed V and J ends, which lost 4 bases and 2 bases, there was a span of 13 bases. Germline CDR1 reads SGDLS; CDR2 reads YYNGEE.

There are a few counts of this clonotype. The V and J genes are TRBV7-2 and TRBJ1-1; the D gene is possibly TRBD1 (5 bases). This CDR3 region has 13 residues. CDR1 is SGHTA, CDR2 FQGNSA, per germline. Trimming stripped 4 bases from V and 2 bases from J, with 8 bases between. CDR3 coding DNA: TGTGCCAGCAGCTACGGGACCAACACTGAAGCTTTCTTT. Its translation: CASSYGTNTEAFF.